The 7 T cell receptor beta chains given below trace back to one sample, sequenced in a study of CD8+CD57+ T cells in acquired aplastic anemia. Genomic DNA acted as the template from which TCR beta VDJ combination and CDR3 sequence profiling were carried out. From the reads, TCRdb called clonotypes with MiXCR, one entry per CDR3 protein. The sample records 180,000 or so distinct CDR3 sequences, 48% being singletons. Patients chosen for sequencing had shown CD8+CD57+ cell expansion by flow cytometry. Sequenced sample: sorted CD4+, CD8+, or CD8+CD57+ T cells (not recorded which) from PBMCs. The receptor set was obtained from a human donor with aplastic anemia.

The rearrangement links TRBV10-2 to TRBJ2-1, with 9 bases aligning to TRBD2. V trimming: 6 bases; J trimming: 7 bases; junction bases outside the gene matches: 19. Germline-derived CDR1 and CDR2 are WSHSY and SAAADI. This CDR3 has 18 amino acids. This CDR3 reads CASRRRRGGLIIGNEQFF. The CDR3 nucleotides are TGCGCCAGCAGGAGGAGGCGGGGGGGCCTAATCATTGGGAATGAGCAGTTCTTC.

This clonotype was counted many times. The chain carries TRBV20-1 and TRBJ1-6, with D perhaps matching TRBD1 (5 bases). V was trimmed by 5 bases and J by 6 bases, leaving 14 bases between them. CDR1 and CDR2 (germline): DFQATT, SNEGSKA (reference sequence). The CDR3 spans 14 residues. The CDR3 nucleotides are TGCAGTGCTCGCCTGGGGGAGATTAATTCACCCCTCCACTTT. Translation: CSARLGEINSPLHF.

The CDR3 coding sequence is TGTGCCAGCAGCCCCGGTTGGACCGGGAGAACTGAAGCTTTCTTT. Translating it yields CASSPGWTGRTEAFF. The rearrangement joins TRBV7-9 to TRBJ1-1; D gene ambiguous. The V gene lost 5 bases and the J gene lost 5 bases, with 18 bases spanning the gap. CDR3 length: 15 amino acids. Germline V lookup: CDR1 SEHNR, CDR2 FQNEAQ (reference sequence).

The V call is TRBV20-1, the J call TRBJ2-7; 9 bases match TRBD1. Germline trimming cut 4 bases from V and 7 bases from J; bases unmatched to any gene: 11. This CDR3 is built from 14 residues. CDR1 DFQATT and CDR2 SNEGSKA come from the germline V gene (reference sequence). CDR3: CSANTGTGMYEQYF. The DNA of the CDR3 is TGCAGTGCTAACACCGGGACAGGGATGTATGAGCAGTACTTC.

V gene TRBV11-1 combines with J gene TRBJ2-3; 7 nucleotides match TRBD2. The CDR3 covers 15 residues. CDR1 is SGHAT, CDR2 FQDESV, per germline (reference sequence). V lost 5 bases to trimming and J lost 0 bases; unmatched junction nucleotides: 5. In DNA form, the CDR3 reads TGTGCCAGCAGCGAGGGAGGGCTAAGCACAGATACGCAGTATTTT. Translating gives CASSEGGLSTDTQYF. Based on the CDR3 plus reference TRBV11-1 and TRBJ2-3, the full variable domain is EAEVAQSPRYKITEKSQAVAFWCDPISGHATLYWYRQILGQGPELLVQFQDESVVDDSQLPKDRFSAERLKGVDSTLKIQPAELGDSAMYLCASSEGGLSTDTQYFGPGTRLTVL.

This clonotype has at least ten counts. This rearrangement joins TRBV11-2 to TRBJ2-5, with 16 bases fitting TRBD2. The CDR3 has 16 residues. Germline CDR1 and CDR2: SGHAT and FQNNGV. Trimming at V came to 4 bases and at J to 3 bases, leaving 2 bases not matched to a gene. CDR3 nucleotides: TGTGCCAGCAGCTCCGGGACTAGCGGGAGGGAAGAGACCCAGTACTTC. The encoded protein is CASSSGTSGREETQYF.

The J gene is TRBJ2-7, the V gene TRBV20-1; D uncertain. Deletions cut 4 bases from V and 0 bases from J, with 10 bases between. This CDR3 region has 13 residues. CDR1 is DFQATT and CDR2 is SNEGSKA in the germline V gene (reference sequence). CDR3 region: CSAITVTSYEQYF. The DNA of the CDR3 is TGCAGTGCTATCACAGTCACCTCCTACGAGCAGTACTTC.